This passage covers 30 T cell receptor beta chains from one sample sequenced in a study of PD-L1 blockade in urothelial cancer. Clones were read by immunoSEQ multiplex PCR, and TCRdb kept only the in-frame ones, dropping some. The data show about 32,000 clones, with around 87% seen just once and 3% to 4% held by the top ten. The starting material was PBMCs, obtained around atezolizumab (anti-PD-L1) treatment. All receptors come from a man aged 50-59 years with urothelial cancer.

This clone was seen once. The chain links TRBV2 to TRBJ2-3; D gene ambiguous. Germline loops: CDR1 SNHLY, CDR2 FYNNEI. This CDR3 comprises 14 residues. V was cut by 6 bases and J by 1 base, with 11 bases left in between. In nucleotides, the CDR3 is TGTGCCAGCAGACAGAGTGATCGCACAGATACGCAGTATTTT. Translation gives CASRQSDRTDTQYF. The entire variable domain, with the rest obtained from reference TRBV2 and TRBJ2-3, is as follows: EPEVTQTPSHQVTQMGQEVILRCVPISNHLYFYWYRQILGQKVEFLVSFYNNEISEKSEIFDDQFSVERPDGSNFTLKIRSTKLEDSAMYFCASRQSDRTDTQYFGPGTRLTVL.

The chain couples TRBV2 to TRBJ2-2, with D perhaps matching TRBD2 (5 bases). Germline V gene sequence: CDR1 SNHLY, CDR2 FYNNEI. This CDR3 has 14 amino acids. The V end lost 5 bases, the J end lost 7 bases, and 14 bases lay between the germline ends. In nucleotides, the CDR3 is TGTGCCAGCAGTTCCAGTGCGGGCGACGGGGAGCTGTTTTTT. Amino acid sequence: CASSSSAGDGELFF.

This clone was seen a handful of times. J is TRBJ2-7 and V is TRBV10-3, with D possibly being TRBD2 (5 bases). This CDR3 has 14 residues. Trimming shortened V by 7 bases and J by 5 bases, and 18 bases separated the two germline ends. The germline gives CDR1 ENHRY, CDR2 SYGVKD. For the CDR3, the DNA is TGTGCCATCAACGGAGGCGAGGCATCGGACGAGCAGTACTTC. Translated, it gives CAINGGEASDEQYF.

This chain joins TRBV5-4 and TRBJ2-6; 13 nucleotides match TRBD2. This CDR3 comprises 19 residues. Germline trimming cut 4 bases from V and 0 bases from J; bases unmatched to any gene: 7. Germline V gene sequence: CDR1 SGHNT, CDR2 YYREEE (reference sequence). This CDR3 is CASSLGLAGVGSGANVLTF. In DNA form, the CDR3 reads TGTGCCAGCAGCCTCGGACTAGCGGGAGTCGGCTCTGGGGCCAACGTCCTGACTTTC.

The V and J genes are TRBV6-6 and TRBJ1-4, with TRBD1 matching 7 bases. Germline assignment: CDR1 MNHNY and CDR2 SVGAGI (reference sequence). J was trimmed by 8 bases and V by 0 bases; bases with no gene match: 6. The CDR3 runs to 15 residues. In nucleotides, the CDR3 is TGTGCCAGCAGTTACTCGAGGCCAGGGGGGGAAAAACTGTTTTTT. Translation: CASSYSRPGGEKLFF.

CDR3 amino acids: CASSPLAGVRETQYF. Here the CDR3 DNA reads TGTGCCAGCAGCCCCCTAGCGGGAGTAAGGGAGACCCAGTACTTC. This chain connects TRBV5-6 to TRBJ2-5; 10 bases agree with TRBD2. CDR1 is SGHDT, CDR2 YYEEEE, per germline. Trimming cost V 4 bases and J 5 bases; bases outside gene matches: 8. The CDR3 has 15 residues.

This clone was seen only a few times. The rearrangement joins TRBV21-1 to TRBJ2-7; TRBD2 is the table's D call, not checked against the DNA. TRBV21-1 is a recognized pseudogene. The CDR3 spans 18 residues. The CDR3 region is CASSKEPAVAGGCCEQYF. CDR3 bases: TGTGCCAGCAGCAAAGAGCCGGCGGTAGCGGGAGGGTGCTGCGAGCAGTACTTC.

The rearrangement uses TRBV5-6 and TRBJ1-6; 7 nucleotides agree with TRBD1. V shed 8 bases and J 7 bases; nucleotides not matched to a gene: 12. The CDR3 is 15 amino acids. Germline V lookup: CDR1 SGHDT, CDR2 YYEEEE. The CDR3 region has the DNA TGTGCCAGTTGGACAGGCGGCTTTTTGAATTCACCCCTCCACTTT. It encodes CASWTGGFLNSPLHF.

The chain carries TRBV6-5 and TRBJ2-7; D perhaps matches TRBD2 (5 bases). This CDR3 is built from 16 residues. Germline values: CDR1 MNHEY, CDR2 SVGAGI. V was shortened by 6 bases and J by 4 bases, with 22 bases between the two germline ends. This CDR3 is CASRYLGGLSTYEQYF. The CDR3 DNA sequence: TGTGCCAGCAGGTACCTCGGAGGCCTTTCTACTTACGAGCAGTACTTC.

V usage is TRBV30 and J usage is TRBJ1-3, with D tentatively TRBD1 (6 bases). The CDR3 runs to 12 residues. Germline-derived CDR1 and CDR2 are GTSNPN and SVGIG (reference sequence). Trimming shortened V by 5 bases and J by 3 bases, and 8 bases separated the two germline ends. CDR3 protein: CAWETGGNTIYF. The CDR3 nucleotides are TGTGCCTGGGAGACAGGTGGAAACACCATATATTTT.

The V and J genes are TRBV5-8 and TRBJ2-7; no clear D. The CDR3 has 11 residues. The V gene lost 5 bases and the J gene lost 2 bases, with 5 bases spanning the gap. Germline lookup yields CDR1 SGHTS and CDR2 YDEGEE. The CDR3 nucleotides read TGTGCCAGCAGTTCTCCCTACGAGCAGTACTTC. This translates into CASSSPYEQYF.

The chain recombines TRBV6-1 with TRBJ2-7; TRBD1 agrees at 8 bases. Germline V lookup: CDR1 MNHNS, CDR2 SASEGT. This CDR3 comprises 14 residues. Trimming removed 4 bases from V and 2 bases from J; junction bases left unmatched: 4. CDR3 region: CASSADRVAYEQYF. CDR3 nucleotide sequence: TGTGCCAGCAGTGCGGACAGGGTAGCCTACGAGCAGTACTTC.

The rearrangement links TRBV18 to TRBJ2-5; 7 positions match TRBD2. V lost 2 bases, J lost 1 base, and 7 bases stayed unmatched. This CDR3 is 16 amino acids long. Per germline, CDR1 KGHSH and CDR2 LQKENI. CDR3 DNA sequence: TGTGCCAGCTCACCATTCGGGGGGACCCTCCAAGAGACCCAGTACTTC. Translation gives CASSPFGGTLQETQYF.

J is TRBJ1-1 and V is TRBV5-8; no firm D call. The CDR3 contains 14 residues. Germline V gene data show CDR1 as SGHTS and CDR2 as YDEGEE. Trimming took off 1 base at V and 4 bases at J, with 11 bases between the two ends. In DNA, the CDR3 is TGTGCCAGCAGCTTGCAATGGGGAGGCACTGAAGCTTTCTTT. Translation gives CASSLQWGGTEAFF.

The J gene is TRBJ2-3, the V gene TRBV7-9, with D perhaps matching TRBD1 (6 bases). The CDR3 contains 14 residues. Trimming cost V 6 bases and J 2 bases, with 12 bases left between them. Germline V gene sequence: CDR1 SEHNR, CDR2 FQNEAQ (reference sequence). The CDR3 reads CASSRTAFTDTQYF. The CDR3 DNA reads as TGTGCCAGCAGTCGGACAGCCTTCACAGATACGCAGTATTTT.

This rearrangement joins TRBV27 to TRBJ2-2, with 9 bases lining up with TRBD1. After removal of 5 bases from V and 5 bases from J, the junction contained 6 bases not matched to a gene. This CDR3 region has 15 residues. Germline CDR1 MNHEY, CDR2 SMNVEV (reference sequence). The CDR3 region has the DNA TGTGCCAGCAGTCATATGACAGGGGGGACCGGGGAGCTGTTTTTT. Translation gives CASSHMTGGTGELFF.

Remarks on this clone: Sequence at one end of the junction differs from germline and may be a read error. V usage is TRBV7-9 and J usage is TRBJ2-7; the D gene is possibly TRBD2 (8 bases). Looked up from germline, CDR1 is SEHNR and CDR2 is FQNEAQ (reference sequence). The CDR3 has 14 amino acids. CDR3 coding DNA: TGTGCCAGCAGCATAGCGGGGCAGGGGGGCGAGCAGTACTTC. Encoded protein: CASSIAGQGGEQYF.

J is TRBJ2-5 and V is TRBV19; 8 bases are shared with TRBD1. This CDR3 spans 14 amino acids. Germline-derived CDR1 and CDR2 are LNHDA and SQIVND (reference sequence). Germline trimming cut 5 bases from V and 5 bases from J; bases unmatched to any gene: 7. CDR3 nucleotide sequence: TGTGCCAGTAGTGCCGACAGGGGCCGTGAGACCCAGTACTTC. Translating gives CASSADRGRETQYF.

The chain joins TRBV9 to TRBJ2-2, with 15 bases identical to TRBD2. The ends lost 1 base at V and 0 bases at J; junction bases unmatched: 4. Germline CDR1 is SGDLS and CDR2 is YYNGEE. The CDR3 has 19 residues. In DNA, the CDR3 is TGTGCCAGCAGCGTAATGGGACTAGCGGGAGGTACGAACACCGGGGAGCTGTTTTTT. Translating gives CASSVMGLAGGTNTGELFF.

This clone occurred a few times. The chain has TRBV7-3 and TRBJ2-1, with 10 bases identical to TRBD1. Germline trimming cut 5 bases from V and 2 bases from J; bases unmatched to any gene: 6. The germline gives CDR1 SGHTA, CDR2 FQGTGA. The CDR3 is made up of 16 amino acids. For the CDR3, the DNA is TGTGCCAGCAGCCGATCGGGACAGGGGCCCTACAATGAGCAGTTCTTC. Translating gives CASSRSGQGPYNEQFF.

J is TRBJ2-1 and V is TRBV5-1; TRBD2 agrees at 12 bases. Trimming took 2 bases from V and 4 from J; bases not matched to a gene: 1. Germline lookup yields CDR1 SGHRS and CDR2 YFSETQ. The CDR3 contains 15 residues. In DNA form, the CDR3 reads TGCGCCAGCAGCTTCACTAGCGGGGGGTACAATGAGCAGTTCTTC. Its translation: CASSFTSGGYNEQFF.

This clone was detected a few times. The DNA of the CDR3 is TGTGCCACCAGCAGAGCCTCCGGGACAGCAAACAATGAGCAGTTCTTC. Translation gives CATSRASGTANNEQFF. V is TRBV15 and J is TRBJ2-1; 7 bases are a match to TRBD1. The CDR3 is 16 residues long. Unmatched junction bases numbered 8, after V lost 1 base and J lost 5 bases. CDR1 is LNHNV, CDR2 YYDKDF, per germline (reference sequence). The full variable domain, in which reference TRBV15 and TRBJ2-1 provide the parts outside the CDR3, is DAMVIQNPRYQVTQFGKPVTLSCSQTLNHNVMYWYQQKSSQAPKLLFHYYDKDFNNEADTPDNFQSRRPNTSFCFLDIRSPGLGDTAMYLCATSRASGTANNEQFFGPGTRLTVL.

The chain carries TRBV7-8 and TRBJ2-7; possible D gene TRBD2, 5 bases. The CDR3 totals 14 residues. Germline CDR1 is SGHVS and CDR2 is FQNEAQ. With 2 bases removed from V and 3 bases from J, the gap between germline ends came to 11 bases. This CDR3 is CASSLRGQDYEQYF. The CDR3, as DNA: TGTGCCAGCAGCTTAAGAGGGCAGGACTACGAGCAGTACTTC.

This rearrangement joins TRBV18 to TRBJ2-7; tentatively, D is TRBD2 (6 bases). Germline V gives CDR1 KGHSH, CDR2 LQKENI. CDR3 length: 15 residues. Trimming took 5 bases from V and 5 from J, leaving 19 bases between them. CDR3 nucleotide sequence: TGTGCCAGCTCATCCCCTATGGGACTTACTGACGAGCAGTACTTC. It encodes CASSSPMGLTDEQYF.

This chain uses TRBV2 with TRBJ2-1; 7 bases are shared with TRBD2. The ends lost 7 bases at V and 5 bases at J; junction bases unmatched: 8. The CDR3 totals 14 residues. CDR1 and CDR2 (germline): SNHLY, FYNNEI. The CDR3 DNA is TGTGCCAGCATTGTGACTAGCATTAACAATGAGCAGTTCTTC. Translating it yields CASIVTSINNEQFF.

This clone was detected only once. V is TRBV9 and J is TRBJ2-7; possibly TRBD2 for D (7 bases). This CDR3 is 17 amino acids long. Germline loops: CDR1 SGDLS, CDR2 YYNGEE. The V gene lost 0 bases and the J gene lost 2 bases, with 18 bases spanning the gap. The CDR3 DNA is TGTGCCAGCAGCGTAGAAGAGGGGGGGCCCAACCCCTACGAGCAGTACTTC. It is translated as CASSVEEGGPNPYEQYF.

This chain links TRBV13 with TRBJ2-7; D remains ambiguous. Per the germline V gene, CDR1 is PRHDT and CDR2 is FYEKMQ (reference sequence). The CDR3 has 17 residues. Trimming took off 0 bases at V and 0 bases at J, with 15 bases between the two ends. In DNA, the CDR3 is TGTGCCAGCAGCTTAGGTGGGTTTGACAAAAGCTCCTACGAGCAGTACTTC. Translating it yields CASSLGGFDKSSYEQYF.

This sequence joins TRBV7-9 and TRBJ1-2; tentative D call: TRBD1 (5 bases). Trimming shortened V by 6 bases and J by 4 bases, and 18 bases separated the two germline ends. The CDR3 length is 15 residues. The germline gives CDR1 SEHNR, CDR2 FQNEAQ (reference sequence). The CDR3 sequence is CASSLSGQGFYGYTF. The CDR3, as DNA: TGTGCCAGCAGTCTGAGCGGGCAGGGTTTCTATGGCTACACCTTC.

This clone was seen a single time. The chain couples TRBV11-2 to TRBJ2-7; 9 nucleotides agree with TRBD2. J lost 1 base, V lost 1 base, and 8 bases had no gene match. This CDR3 is 17 amino acids long. The germline V gene has CDR1 SGHAT and CDR2 FQNNGV. The CDR3 DNA sequence: TGTGCCAGCAGCTTAGTTGCCGCTAGCGGGATGTCCTACGAGCAGTACTTC. It codes for CASSLVAASGMSYEQYF.

This chain joins TRBV7-8 and TRBJ2-3; 7 bases agree with TRBD1. V was pared by 8 bases and J by 6 bases, with 8 bases of the junction left unmatched. The CDR3 is 13 residues long. The V gene's germline CDR1 is SGHVS and CDR2 FQNEAQ. This CDR3 is CASLFLRGDTQYF. The DNA for the CDR3 is TGTGCCAGCTTGTTTCTCAGGGGGGATACGCAGTATTTT.